This T cell receptor (beta chain) was documented in a study of control samples from healthy donors and cancer patients. Repertoires were generated with immunoSEQ multiplex PCR, while TCRdb's copy carries only in-frame clones and drops some. The table shows about 150,000 clones, with approximately 96% occurring only once. This clone has only one observation. CDR3 size: 12 residues. CDR1 and CDR2 (germline): GTSNPN, SVGIG (reference sequence). V lost 2 bases, J lost 5 bases, and 9 bases lay in between. This TCR was recovered from a man in his forties or fifties in good health. Sequencing used blood. The chain employs TRBV30 and TRBJ2-5; TRBD2 is a possible D gene (5 bases). The CDR3 region is CAWSPGGETQYF. DNA for the CDR3: TGTGCCTGGAGTCCTGGAGGTGAGACCCAGTACTTC.